This T cell receptor (beta chain) was sequenced in a study of OX40 agonist ivuxolimab in advanced cancers. Study-level background: Ivuxolimab, which targeted the costimulatory receptor OX40 (CD134), was an agonistic, fully human IgG2 monoclonal antibody. In the dose-escalation cohort, 75% to 90% of patients were male, and the mean age was approximately 60 years with a range of roughly 20 to 85. Three dose-escalation patients achieved partial responses, one with hepatocellular carcinoma and two with cutaneous melanoma. Of the approximately 54 patients in dose escalation, around 19 had hepatocellular carcinoma, some 15 had melanoma, 9 had renal cell carcinoma and 9 had head and neck cancer. Intravenous ivuxolimab was administered to patients every 2 weeks at six dose levels: 0.01, 0.1, 0.3, 1.5, 3 and 10 mg/kg. The purpose of peripheral TCRbeta sequencing was to test whether ivuxolimab changed TCR sequence diversity and led to clonal T-cell expansion. Patients were allowed to have had prior anti-PD-1, anti-PD-L1 or anti-CTLA-4 therapy, and approximately 39% of the dose-escalation patients had been treated with checkpoint inhibitors. The paper covers the monotherapy dose-escalation part of the phase I ivuxolimab trial, which included N ≈ 50 patients.

Findings and caveats that apply to the study as a whole: Antigen specificity was not determined for the clonally expanded peripheral T cells. Low levels of normalized T-cell clonal expansion were also seen in some patients who did not respond. At doses of 0.1 to 3.0 mg/kg, clonal expansion of both CD4+ and CD8+ blood T cells was observed from baseline to week 6. On average, CD8+ T cells showed more expanded clones than CD4+ T cells after ivuxolimab. In the 0.1-3.0 mg/kg groups, partial responders were among the patients with the lowest normalized peripheral clonal expansion, particularly in CD8+ T cells.

The trial excluded patients who had a history of autoimmune disease or were on systemic immunosuppression. Peripheral blood for TCR sequencing was drawn from every dose cohort at baseline, at cycle 4 day 1 and at cycle 7 day 1. The samples were drawn from a first-in-human, open-label, multicenter phase I dose-escalation trial of ivuxolimab. Adults with locally advanced or metastatic head and neck squamous cell, hepatocellular, melanoma or renal cell carcinoma were enrolled in the trial. Before TCR sequencing, CD4+ T cells and CD8+ T cells from peripheral blood were sorted into separate populations. On this clone: It has no known antigen specificity. Base qualities were left out, and no much larger clone turns up one base away.

V is cut back by 6 bases and J by 4 bases, with 12 bases in the junction unmatched. Reading from cysteine to phenylalanine, the CDR3 counts 15 amino acids. Kept here is only the CDR3 DNA, which spans 45 bases and is read in frame from base 1. In the germline V gene (reference sequence), CDR1 corresponds to MNHEY and CDR2 to SMNVEV. Genomic DNA was extracted from sorted cells for sequencing of the TCRbeta CDR3 region. The immunoSEQ Assay was used for sequencing of TCRbeta CDR3 regions. The table comes from immuneACCESS by way of TCRdb, which keeps in-frame sequences with V and J called. Part of the clones is missing from these tables; in studies checked, under half for an unresolved V gene and the rest for unknown reasons. The sample includes 70,000 or so clones, with 85% to 90% observed a single time. In total, the top ten clones hold roughly a tenth of the sample.

Here the chain combines TRBV27 and TRBJ2-7, with 7 junctional bases fitting TRBD2. Sequencing used CD4+ or CD8+ T cells sorted from blood, obtained in a trial of the OX40 agonist ivuxolimab. The receptor comes from an adult with an advanced solid tumor such as melanoma, head and neck, liver or kidney cancer. This receptor carries the CDR3 CASSPSGGSRYEQYF. The base sequence is TGTGCCAGCAGCCCCAGCGGCGGGAGTAGGTACGAGCAGTACTTC.